This T cell receptor (beta chain) was identified during a study of identical twins. Notes on the study in general: Twins' surplus sharing was weaker for beta out-of-frame sequences.

This CDR3 comprises 14 residues. Trimming shortened V by 5 bases and J by 7 bases, and 15 bases separated the two germline ends. Per germline, CDR1 SEHNR and CDR2 FQNEAQ (reference sequence). With regard to this clonotype: Its antigen is as yet unknown.

A universal primer site came from template switching; cDNA carried unique molecular identifiers. TCRdb analysed the 5' RACE reads with MiXCR anew, one entry per CDR3 protein. The data contain just under 650,000 distinct CDR3 sequences, roughly 7.2% of them seen just once; the ten biggest clones take up around 1.6%. This sample also appeared in a second study, on yellow fever vaccine responses in identical twins.

This chain connects TRBV7-9 to TRBJ2-4; D might be TRBD1 (6 bases). The origin of this receptor is a woman aged 18-29 years in good health. The specimen was PBMCs. Here the CDR3 DNA reads TGTGCCAGCAGCGAAGACAGGCATCATAACATTCAGTACTTC. It specifies CASSEDRHHNIQYF.